The present TCR beta chain was sequenced within a study of cytomegalovirus exposure and HLA in healthy donors. About the study: Tens of millions of unique TCRs from HLA-typed donors made up an early data release.

A multiplex PCR was run with 60 Vbeta primers and 13 Jbeta primers. The method was immunoSEQ multiplex PCR; TCRdb's version includes in-frame clones alone and lacks a portion of them. The sample comprises approximately 190,000 clones, 80% of which are singletons, and 6.3% rests with the top ten. In the case of this clone: Antigen unknown.

General observations from the study: Later on, an analysis found that several of the most significant clusters appeared to be linked to common viral pathogens, which included parvovirus B19. The study put some 150 TCR beta chains on its list as cytomegalovirus-associated. Later genetic work tied a missense DCLRE1C variant to beta-chain V and J trimming.

This receptor was taken from a man aged 40-50 years in good health and CMV-seropositive. The sequencing input was PBMCs.

This chain's CDR3 is CASSLTGDLNSPLHF. The CDR3 DNA is TGTGCCAGCAGCTTGACCGGGGATCTGAATTCACCCCTCCACTTT. The chain recombines TRBV7-2 with TRBJ1-6; the D is unclear. Per the germline V gene, CDR1 is SGHTA and CDR2 is FQGNSA. V gave up 3 bases and J gave up 7 bases, with 13 bases separating them. The CDR3 loop spans 15 amino acids.